A selection of T cell receptor beta chains follows, all from one sample in a study of long-term antiretroviral therapy in people with HIV. Sequencing was performed with immunoSEQ multiplex PCR; in TCRdb, only in-frame clones are kept and a portion is missing. The repertoire has several thousand clones, 81% of them found once; the top ten carry roughly 14%. Material: unsorted PBMCs, obtained 2.5 to 2.7 years before starting antiretroviral therapy. These receptors all stem from a man between 40 and 49 years old with HIV. CDR3s include the opening cysteine and the closing phenylalanine or tryptophan. The D gene is left open where the match is weak. Size tells how often a clone was seen (once, few, many) or the class of an expanded clone, and some rows leave it out.

D gene	clone size	V gene	J gene	CDR3 protein	CDR3 DNA
.	.	TRBV30	TRBJ1-6	CAWSKGNNPLHF	TGTGCCTGGAGTAAAGGAAATAACCCCCTCCACTTT
.	.	TRBV19	TRBJ1-5	CASTMARGNQPQHF	TGTGCCAGTACTATGGCCAGGGGCAATCAGCCCCAGCATTTT
TRBD1	once	TRBV2	TRBJ2-5	CASSKDRETQYF	TGTGCCAGCAGTAAGGACAGGGAGACCCAGTACTTC
.	.	TRBV19	TRBJ2-3	CASSRGQGSTDTQYF	TGTGCCAGTAGTAGGGGGCAGGGGAGCACAGATACGCAGTATTTT
TRBD2	.	TRBV7-2	TRBJ2-3	CASSFRTSGVTTDTQYF	TGTGCCAGCAGCTTCCGGACTAGCGGGGTTACGACAGATACGCAGTATTTT
.	.	TRBV2	TRBJ1-5	CASSVGGNQPQHF	TGTGCCAGCAGTGTGGGGGGGAATCAGCCCCAGCATTTT
.	once	TRBV27	TRBJ1-3	CASSPGQGNTIYF	TGTGCCAGCAGCCCCGGACAGGGAAACACCATATATTTT
.	.	TRBV11-2	TRBJ2-3	CASSLDIGDTQYF	TGTGCCAGCAGCTTAGATATTGGAGATACGCAGTATTTT
.	.	TRBV18	TRBJ1-1	CASSPMGGTEAFF	TGTGCCAGCTCACCTATGGGGGGCACTGAAGCTTTCTTT
TRBD1	.	TRBV19	TRBJ2-2	CASSPETGPGELFF	TGTGCCAGTAGTCCTGAGACAGGGCCCGGGGAGCTGTTTTTT
TRBD2	.	TRBV6-1	TRBJ2-3	CASSQGDYREGTDTQYF	TGTGCCAGCAGTCAAGGGGACTACCGGGAGGGAACAGATACGCAGTATTTT
TRBD1	.	TRBV13	TRBJ1-1	CASSPDRGATEAFF	TGTGCCAGCAGCCCAGACAGGGGAGCAACTGAAGCTTTCTTT
TRBD1	.	TRBV7-2	TRBJ2-3	CASSAGGSTDTQYF	TGTGCCAGCAGCGCAGGGGGAAGCACAGATACGCAGTATTTT
.	.	TRBV9	TRBJ1-1	CASSVGRNTEAFF	TGTGCCAGCAGCGTAGGGCGGAACACTGAAGCTTTCTTT
TRBD1	few	TRBV13	TRBJ2-7	CASSLGRQGNYEQYF	TGTGCCAGCAGCTTAGGACGACAGGGAAACTACGAGCAGTACTTC
TRBD1	few	TRBV6-4	TRBJ1-5	CASSDTDRGNQPQHF	TGTGCCAGCAGTGATACGGACAGGGGTAATCAGCCCCAGCATTTT
.	large	TRBV5-4	TRBJ1-4	CASSLAEGLGEKLFF	TGTGCCAGCAGCTTGGCCGAAGGCCTAGGCGAAAAACTGTTTTTT
.	once	TRBV10-3	TRBJ2-1	CAISGTFNRDEQFF	TGTGCCATCAGTGGAACCTTCAACAGGGACGAGCAGTTCTTC
.	few	TRBV6-5	TRBJ1-1	CASSLDSPEDTEAFF	TGTGCCAGCAGTCTGGACAGCCCAGAGGACACTGAAGCTTTCTTT
TRBD1	.	TRBV5-4	TRBJ1-1	CASSLVGRGFYGTEAFF	TGTGCCAGCAGCTTGGTGGGCAGGGGGTTCTATGGCACTGAAGCTTTCTTT
.	.	TRBV30	TRBJ2-2	CAWSIHGADGELFF	TGTGCCTGGAGTATTCATGGGGCAGACGGGGAGCTGTTTTTT
.	once	TRBV25-1	TRBJ2-7	CASSDQDSYEQYF	TGTGCCAGCAGTGACCAGGACAGCTACGAGCAGTACTTC